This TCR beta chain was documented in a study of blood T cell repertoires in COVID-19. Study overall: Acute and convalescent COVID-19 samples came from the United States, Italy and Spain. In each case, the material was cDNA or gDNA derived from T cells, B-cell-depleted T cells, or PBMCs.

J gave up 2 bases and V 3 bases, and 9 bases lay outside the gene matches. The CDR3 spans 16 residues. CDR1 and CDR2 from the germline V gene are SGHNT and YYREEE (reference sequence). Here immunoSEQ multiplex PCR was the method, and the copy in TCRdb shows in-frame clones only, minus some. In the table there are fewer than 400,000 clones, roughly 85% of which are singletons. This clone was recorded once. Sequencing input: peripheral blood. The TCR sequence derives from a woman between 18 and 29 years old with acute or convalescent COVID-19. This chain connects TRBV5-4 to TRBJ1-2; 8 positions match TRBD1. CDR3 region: CASSSALDRVNYGYTF. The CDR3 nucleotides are TGTGCCAGCAGCTCAGCCCTGGACAGGGTAAACTATGGCTACACCTTC.